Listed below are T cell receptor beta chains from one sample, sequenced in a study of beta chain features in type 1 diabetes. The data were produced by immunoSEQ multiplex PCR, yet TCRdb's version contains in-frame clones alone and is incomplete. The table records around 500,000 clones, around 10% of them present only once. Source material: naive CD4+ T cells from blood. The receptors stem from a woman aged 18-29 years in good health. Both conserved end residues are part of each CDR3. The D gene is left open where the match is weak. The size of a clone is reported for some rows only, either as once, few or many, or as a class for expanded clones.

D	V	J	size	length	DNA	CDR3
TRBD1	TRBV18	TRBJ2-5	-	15	TGTGCCAGCTCACCCCACAGGGGCGGGCGAGAGACCCAGTACTTC	CASSPHRGGRETQYF
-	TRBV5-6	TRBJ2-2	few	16	TGTGCCAGCAGCTTCCTTCGAAAGATGAACACCGGGGAGCTGTTTTTT	CASSFLRKMNTGELFF
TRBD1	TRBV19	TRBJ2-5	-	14	TGTGCCAGTAGCCCGACAGGGAGCCAAGAGACCCAGTACTTC	CASSPTGSQETQYF
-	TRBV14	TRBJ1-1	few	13	TGTGCCAGCAGCCAAGGATCCAGCAGGGCTGCTTTCTTT	CASSQGSSRAAFF
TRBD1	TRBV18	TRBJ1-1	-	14	TGTGCCAGCTCACCAGACAGGGTGAACACTGAAGCTTTCTTT	CASSPDRVNTEAFF
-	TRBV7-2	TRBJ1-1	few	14	TGTGCCAGCAGCCCATCGAGACAGAACACTGAAGCTTTCTTT	CASSPSRQNTEAFF
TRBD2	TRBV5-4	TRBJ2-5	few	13	TGTGCCAGCACCGCCGGGACTATGGAGACCCAGTACTTC	CASTAGTMETQYF
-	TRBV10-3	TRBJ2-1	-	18	TGTGCCATCAGTGAGTCAGAATTTAGGGCGAGCTCCTACAATGAGCAGTTCTTC	CAISESEFRASSYNEQFF
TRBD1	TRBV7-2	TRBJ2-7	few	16	TGTGCCAGCAGCTTAGTGCGGACAGGGGGCAGGAGGGAGCAGTACTTC	CASSLVRTGGRREQYF
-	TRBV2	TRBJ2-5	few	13	TGTGCCAACGGGGGCCGCAACCAAGAGACCCAGTACTTC	CANGGRNQETQYF
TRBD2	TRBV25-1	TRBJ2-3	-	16	TGTGCCAGCAGTGAATCCGGGCGGGGGAACACAGATACGCAGTATTTT	CASSESGRGNTDTQYF
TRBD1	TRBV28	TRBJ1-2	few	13	TGTGCCAGCACAGGACAGGGTACCTATGGCTACACCTTC	CASTGQGTYGYTF
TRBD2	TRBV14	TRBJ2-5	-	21	TGTGCCAGCAGCCAAGAGGCTGCCGGGACTAGCGGGGGGCGAATGGAAGAGACCCAGTACTTC	CASSQEAAGTSGGRMEETQYF
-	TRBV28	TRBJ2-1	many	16	TGTGCCAGCAGTGCTGGATTAGCAGCTTCCTACAATGAGCAGTTCTTC	CASSAGLAASYNEQFF
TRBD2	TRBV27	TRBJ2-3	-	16	TGTGCCAGCAGGCTGACTAGCGGGAGTTTTGCAGATACGCAGTATTTT	CASRLTSGSFADTQYF
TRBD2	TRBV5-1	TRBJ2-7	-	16	TGCGCCAGCAGCTCACAGAGCGGGAGCATCTCCTACGAGCAGTACTTC	CASSSQSGSISYEQYF
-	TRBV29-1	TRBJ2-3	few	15	TGCAGCGTTGAATGGGTTAGTGGGTCGCCAGATACGCAGTATTTT	CSVEWVSGSPDTQYF
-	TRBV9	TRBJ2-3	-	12	TGTGCCAGCAGCCGGAACACAGATACGCAGTATTTT	CASSRNTDTQYF
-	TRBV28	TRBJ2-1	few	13	TGTGCCAGCAGTTTTCCCCCGGTCGACGAGCAGTTCTTC	CASSFPPVDEQFF
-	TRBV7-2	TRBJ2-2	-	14	TGTGCCAGCAGCTTATCAGTGGTAACCGGGGAGCTGTTTTTT	CASSLSVVTGELFF